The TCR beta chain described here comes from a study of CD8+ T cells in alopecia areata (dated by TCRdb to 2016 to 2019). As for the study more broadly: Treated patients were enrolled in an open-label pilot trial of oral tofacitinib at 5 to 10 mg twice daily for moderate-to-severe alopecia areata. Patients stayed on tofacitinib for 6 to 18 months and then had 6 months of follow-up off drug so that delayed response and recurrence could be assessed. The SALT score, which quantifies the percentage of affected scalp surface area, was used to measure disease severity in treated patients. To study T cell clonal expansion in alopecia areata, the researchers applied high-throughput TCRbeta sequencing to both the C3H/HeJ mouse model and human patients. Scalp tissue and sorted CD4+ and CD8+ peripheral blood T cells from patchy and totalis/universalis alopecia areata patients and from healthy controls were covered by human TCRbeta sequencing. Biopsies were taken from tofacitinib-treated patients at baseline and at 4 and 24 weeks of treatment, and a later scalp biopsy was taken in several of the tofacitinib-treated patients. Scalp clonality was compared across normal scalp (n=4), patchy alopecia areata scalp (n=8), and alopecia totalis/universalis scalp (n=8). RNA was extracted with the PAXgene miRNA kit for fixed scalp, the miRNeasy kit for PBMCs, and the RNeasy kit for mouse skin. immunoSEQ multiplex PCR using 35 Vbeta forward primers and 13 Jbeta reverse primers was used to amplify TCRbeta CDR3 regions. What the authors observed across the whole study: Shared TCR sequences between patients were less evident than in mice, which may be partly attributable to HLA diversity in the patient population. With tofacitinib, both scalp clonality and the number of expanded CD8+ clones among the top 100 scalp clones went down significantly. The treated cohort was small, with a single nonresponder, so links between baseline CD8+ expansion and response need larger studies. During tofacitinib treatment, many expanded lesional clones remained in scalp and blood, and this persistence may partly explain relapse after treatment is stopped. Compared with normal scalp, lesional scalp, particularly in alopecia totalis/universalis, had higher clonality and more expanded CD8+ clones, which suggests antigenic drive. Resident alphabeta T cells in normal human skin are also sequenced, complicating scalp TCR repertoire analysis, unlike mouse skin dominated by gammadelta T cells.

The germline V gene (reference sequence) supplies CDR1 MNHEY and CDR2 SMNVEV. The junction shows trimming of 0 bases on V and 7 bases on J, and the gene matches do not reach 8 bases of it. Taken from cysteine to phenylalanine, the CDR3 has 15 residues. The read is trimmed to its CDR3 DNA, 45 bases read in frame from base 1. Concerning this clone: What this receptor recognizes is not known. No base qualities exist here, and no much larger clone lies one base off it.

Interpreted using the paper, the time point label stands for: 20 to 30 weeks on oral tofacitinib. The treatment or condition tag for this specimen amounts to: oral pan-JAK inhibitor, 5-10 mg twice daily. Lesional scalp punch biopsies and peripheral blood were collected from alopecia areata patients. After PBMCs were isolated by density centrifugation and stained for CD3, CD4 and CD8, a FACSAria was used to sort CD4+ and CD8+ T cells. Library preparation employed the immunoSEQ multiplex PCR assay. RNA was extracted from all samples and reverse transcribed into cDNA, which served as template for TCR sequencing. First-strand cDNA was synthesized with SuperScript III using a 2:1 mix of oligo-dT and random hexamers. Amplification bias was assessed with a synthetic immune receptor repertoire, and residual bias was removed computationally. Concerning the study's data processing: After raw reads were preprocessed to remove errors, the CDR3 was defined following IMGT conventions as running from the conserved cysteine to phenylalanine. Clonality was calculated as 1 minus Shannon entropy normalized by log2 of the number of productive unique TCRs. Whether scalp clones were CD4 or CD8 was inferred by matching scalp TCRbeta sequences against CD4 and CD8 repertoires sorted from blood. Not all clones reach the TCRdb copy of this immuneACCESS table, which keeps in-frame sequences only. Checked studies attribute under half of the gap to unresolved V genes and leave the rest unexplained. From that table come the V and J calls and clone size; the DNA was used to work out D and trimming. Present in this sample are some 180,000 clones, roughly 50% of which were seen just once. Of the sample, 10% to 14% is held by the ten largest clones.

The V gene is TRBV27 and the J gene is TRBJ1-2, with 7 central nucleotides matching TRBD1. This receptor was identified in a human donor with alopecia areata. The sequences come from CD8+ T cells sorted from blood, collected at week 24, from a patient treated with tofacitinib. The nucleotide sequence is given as TGTGCCAGCAGTTTATCCCGGGACAGAGTGGGTGGCTACACCTTC. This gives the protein CASSLSRDRVGGYTF.